Listed here are 6 T cell receptor beta chains from one sample, sequenced in a study of blood T cell repertoires in COVID-19. Assay: immunoSEQ multiplex PCR; the TCRdb copy retains only in-frame clones and omits some. This sample has over 75,000 clones, with roughly 88% found just once. Sequenced sample: peripheral blood. All receptors come from a human donor with active COVID-19. The donor label of this sample is uncertain.

This rearrangement joins TRBV2 to TRBJ1-2; 7 positions match TRBD1. The germline V gene encodes CDR1 SNHLY and CDR2 FYNNEI. The CDR3 loop spans 14 amino acids. V lost 4 bases and J lost 8; bases outside the gene matches: 10. CDR3 loop: CASSGPTGWKGYTF. CDR3 coding DNA: TGTGCCAGCAGTGGTCCGACAGGGTGGAAGGGCTACACCTTC.

The chain uses TRBV5-8 and TRBJ2-5; D call uncertain. Germline V gene lookup returns CDR1 SGHTS and CDR2 YDEGEE. This CDR3 is built from 10 residues. The V end lost 7 bases, the J end lost 4 bases, and 5 bases lay between the germline ends. The CDR3 nucleotides read TGTGCCAGCGGGCTAGAGACCCAGTACTTC. Translation gives CASGLETQYF.

The rearrangement links TRBV7-6 to TRBJ1-4; a possible D gene is TRBD1 (6 bases). V was shortened by 5 bases and J by 1 base, with 11 bases between the two germline ends. Germline values: CDR1 SGHVS, CDR2 FNYEAQ. This CDR3 contains 15 residues. The DNA for the CDR3 is TGTGCCAGCAGCCAGACAGGAGGAACTAATGAAAAACTGTTTTTT. Amino acids: CASSQTGGTNEKLFF.

This clone has more than one count but fewer than ten. This chain joins TRBV7-9 and TRBJ2-1, with a tentative D call TRBD1 (6 bases). With 2 bases removed from V and 4 bases from J, the gap between germline ends came to 21 bases. The CDR3 is made up of 18 amino acids. Germline V gives CDR1 SEHNR, CDR2 FQNEAQ (reference sequence). The CDR3 region is CASSLIPPGGPLYNEQFF. CDR3 nucleotides: TGTGCCAGCAGCTTAATTCCCCCTGGGGGCCCTTTGTACAATGAGCAGTTCTTC.

The chain combines TRBV24-1 with TRBJ1-1; TRBD1 is a possible D gene (5 bases). This CDR3 is built from 15 residues. Deletions cut 4 bases from V and 5 bases from J, with 16 bases between. In germline, CDR1 is KGHDR, CDR2 SFDVKD. CDR3 sequence reads: CATSERGTDRTEAFF. In DNA form, the CDR3 reads TGTGCCACCAGTGAGCGCGGGACCGATAGGACTGAAGCTTTCTTT.

In this sample, this clone turned up once. The V gene is TRBV30, the J gene TRBJ2-7; a possible D gene is TRBD2 (5 bases). CDR3 size: 14 residues. Germline V lookup: CDR1 GTSNPN, CDR2 SVGIG (reference sequence). Trimming took 6 bases from V and 7 from J, leaving 22 bases between them. CDR3 loop: CACTPTGGPGEQYF. CDR3 in DNA: TGTGCCTGTACACCGACGGGCGGGCCGGGGGAGCAGTACTTC.